The sequence of this T cell receptor (beta chain) was determined in a study of CD8 T cells in ankylosing spondylitis. This CDR3 has 14 amino acids. V lost 5 bases and J 7 bases, leaving 15 bases between the germline ends. The sample holds a few counts of this clonotype. One entry per CDR3 protein results from TCRdb running MiXCR on the 5' RACE reads. This sample has about 240,000 distinct CDR3 sequences, with over 8.5% found just once. The chain couples TRBV12-3 or TRBV12-4 to TRBJ1-3; TRBD1 might be the D (6 bases). The sequenced sample was blood, either unsorted or a sorted T cell fraction (not recorded which). This clonotype was sampled from a male donor with ankylosing spondylitis or in good health (not recorded which). The CDR3 sequence: CASSHITGSNTIYF. DNA for the CDR3: TGTGCCAGCAGTCACATCACAGGGTCCAACACCATATATTTT.